Listed below are T cell receptor beta chains from one sample, sequenced in a study of cytomegalovirus exposure and HLA in healthy donors. Repertoires were generated with immunoSEQ multiplex PCR, while TCRdb's copy carries only in-frame clones and drops some. The table has about 150,000 clones, approximately 73% seen once. The sequencing input was PBMCs. All receptors derive from a woman aged 18-30 years in good health and CMV-seropositive. CDR3s leave out the opening cysteine and the closing phenylalanine or tryptophan.

>TRBV21-1
ASRTGSDTQY
>TRBV7-9
ASSLGQTYGYT
>TRBV7-9
ASSYRQGASGEAF
>TRBV4-2
ASSQEASGGAETQY
>TRBV6-5
ASSYSTDNRSGYT
>TRBV13
ASSLEGAAEAF
>TRBV9
ASSVDRGYTGELF
>TRBV7-9
SSSGQGGYEQY
>TRBV6-5
ASSRIEANEKLF
>TRBV30
AWSVSSYGELF
>TRBV6-6
ASSYSGQGTETQY
>TRBV19
ASSIVRGDTEAF
>TRBV30
AWRQGDNSPLH
>TRBV15
ATSKGTGVYEQY
>TRBV28
ASSTGVVTDTQY
>TRBV28
ASSFQGAGGYT
>TRBV27
ASSPLRSGGPWETQY
>TRBV19
ASSFRQGAEAF
>TRBV30
AWSVDRGTEAF
>TRBV5-1
ASSYGSSDYGYT
>TRBV2
ASTLIGPNEKLF
>TRBV7-9
ASSLPNEQF